This T cell receptor beta chain originates from a study of cytotoxic CD8 clonotypes in ibrutinib-treated CLL. Overall study findings and caveats: Under therapy, public clonotypes either contracted or stayed stable, and they were uncommon. Elevated clonality accompanied ibrutinib response, with a return toward baseline values at progression.

From germline, CDR1 is MNHEY and CDR2 SVGAGI. CDR3 length: 13 residues. Trimming took 6 bases from V and 4 from J; bases not matched to a gene: 6. Profiling relied on immunoSEQ multiplex PCR, and the TCRdb table lists in-frame clones only, not all of them. The table includes 40,000 or so clones, 55% to 75% detected once. To note about this clone: Its antigen is unidentified.

The sample in question was PBMCs, obtained after 12 months of ibrutinib treatment. The receptor comes from a human donor with chronic lymphocytic leukemia. The chain has TRBV6-5 and TRBJ2-7; TRBD1 aligns across 7 bases. The CDR3 spells CASRRQGIYEQYF. The CDR3 DNA sequence: TGTGCCAGCAGGAGACAGGGAATTTACGAGCAGTACTTC.